This TCR beta chain is drawn from a study of T cells after yellow fever vaccination. Notes on the study in general: Boosting was followed by the reappearance of most primary-vaccination clones (less than 98% CD4, about 88% CD8).

Germline CDR1 is DFQATT and CDR2 is SNEGSKA (reference sequence). The CDR3 extends over 17 amino acids. Concerning this clonotype: The antigen remains unidentified. The junction and the germline gene differ at one end; a read error may be behind it.

Using its own MiXCR run on the 5' RACE reads, TCRdb lists one record per CDR3 protein. The sample contains roughly 120,000 distinct CDR3 sequences, 5.5% to 8% of which appear only once. The TCR sequence derives from a man between 18 and 35 years old who received the YFV17D yellow fever vaccine. V and J are TRBV20-1 and TRBJ2-2, with 7 bases that match TRBD1. The source material was CD4+ T cells sorted from PBMCs, sampled 45 days after the first yellow fever vaccination. CDR3 DNA sequence: TGCAGCGCTAGTCAAGCAGGGGGATTTTTTCGCCCCGGGGAGCTGTTTTTT. It is translated as CSASQAGGFFRPGELFF.